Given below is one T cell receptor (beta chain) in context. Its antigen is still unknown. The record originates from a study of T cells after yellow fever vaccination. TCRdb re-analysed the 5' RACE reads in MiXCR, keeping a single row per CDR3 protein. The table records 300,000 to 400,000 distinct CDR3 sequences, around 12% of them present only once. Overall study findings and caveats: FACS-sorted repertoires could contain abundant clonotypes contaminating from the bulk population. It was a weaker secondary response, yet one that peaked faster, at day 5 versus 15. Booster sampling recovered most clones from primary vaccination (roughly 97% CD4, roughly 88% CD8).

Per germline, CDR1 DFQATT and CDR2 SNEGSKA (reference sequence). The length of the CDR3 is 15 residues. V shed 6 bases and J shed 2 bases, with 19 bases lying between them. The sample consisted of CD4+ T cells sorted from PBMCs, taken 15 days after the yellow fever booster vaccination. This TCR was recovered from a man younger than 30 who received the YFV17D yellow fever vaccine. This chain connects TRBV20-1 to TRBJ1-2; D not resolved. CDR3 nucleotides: TGCAGTGCCCGAGGGAGAGAGACTCAAAACTATGGCTACACCTTC. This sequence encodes CSARGRETQNYGYTF.